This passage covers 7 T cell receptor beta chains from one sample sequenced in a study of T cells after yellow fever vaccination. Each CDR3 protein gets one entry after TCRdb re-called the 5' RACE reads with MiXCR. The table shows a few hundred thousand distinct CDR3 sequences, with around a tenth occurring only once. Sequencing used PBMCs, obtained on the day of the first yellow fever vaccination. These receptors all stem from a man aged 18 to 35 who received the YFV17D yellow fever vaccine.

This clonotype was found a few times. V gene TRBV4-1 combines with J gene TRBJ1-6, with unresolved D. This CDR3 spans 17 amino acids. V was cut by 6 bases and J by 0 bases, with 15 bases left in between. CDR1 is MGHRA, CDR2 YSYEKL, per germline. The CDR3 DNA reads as TGCGCCAGCAGGGCTCCGGGTCAAGGCTCCTATAATTCACCCCTCCACTTT. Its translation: CASRAPGQGSYNSPLHF.

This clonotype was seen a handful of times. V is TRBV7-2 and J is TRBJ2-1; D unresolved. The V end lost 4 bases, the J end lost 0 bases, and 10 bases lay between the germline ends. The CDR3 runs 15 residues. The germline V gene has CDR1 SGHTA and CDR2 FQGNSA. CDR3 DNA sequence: TGTGCCAGCAGCTCAGACCAGAGCTCCTACAATGAGCAGTTCTTC. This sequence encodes CASSSDQSSYNEQFF.

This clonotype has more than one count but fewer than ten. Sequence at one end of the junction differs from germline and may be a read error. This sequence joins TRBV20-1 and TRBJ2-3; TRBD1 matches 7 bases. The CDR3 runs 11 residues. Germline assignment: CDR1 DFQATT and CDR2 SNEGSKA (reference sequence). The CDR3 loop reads CSAVTDRVHFF. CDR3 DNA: TGCAGTGCCGTTACCGACAGGGTCCATTTTTTT.

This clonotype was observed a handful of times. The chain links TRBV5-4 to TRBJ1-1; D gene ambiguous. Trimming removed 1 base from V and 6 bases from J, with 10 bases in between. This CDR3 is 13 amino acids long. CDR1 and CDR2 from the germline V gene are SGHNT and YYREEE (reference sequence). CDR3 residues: CASSLIGSPEAFF. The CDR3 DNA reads TGTGCCAGCAGCTTGATCGGTTCCCCTGAAGCTTTCTTT.

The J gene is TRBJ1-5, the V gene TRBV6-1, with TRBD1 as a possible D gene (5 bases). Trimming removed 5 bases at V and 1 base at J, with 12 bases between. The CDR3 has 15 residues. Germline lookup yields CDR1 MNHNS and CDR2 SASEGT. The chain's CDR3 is CASSPLEGSNQPQHF. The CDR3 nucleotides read TGTGCCAGCAGTCCGTTAGAGGGGAGCAATCAGCCCCAGCATTTT.

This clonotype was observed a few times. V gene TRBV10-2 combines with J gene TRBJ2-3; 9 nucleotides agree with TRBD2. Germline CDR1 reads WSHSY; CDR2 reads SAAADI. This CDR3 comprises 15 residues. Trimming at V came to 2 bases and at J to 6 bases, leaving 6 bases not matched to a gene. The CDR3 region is CASSELAGRGDTQYF. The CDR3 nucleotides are TGCGCCAGCAGTGAGCTAGCGGGGCGCGGGGATACGCAGTATTTT.

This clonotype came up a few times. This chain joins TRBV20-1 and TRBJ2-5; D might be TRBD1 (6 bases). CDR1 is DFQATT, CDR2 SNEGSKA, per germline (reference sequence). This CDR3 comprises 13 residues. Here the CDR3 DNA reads TGCAGCCAACAGGGCACAGGGCAAGAGACCCAGTACTTC. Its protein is CSQQGTGQETQYF.